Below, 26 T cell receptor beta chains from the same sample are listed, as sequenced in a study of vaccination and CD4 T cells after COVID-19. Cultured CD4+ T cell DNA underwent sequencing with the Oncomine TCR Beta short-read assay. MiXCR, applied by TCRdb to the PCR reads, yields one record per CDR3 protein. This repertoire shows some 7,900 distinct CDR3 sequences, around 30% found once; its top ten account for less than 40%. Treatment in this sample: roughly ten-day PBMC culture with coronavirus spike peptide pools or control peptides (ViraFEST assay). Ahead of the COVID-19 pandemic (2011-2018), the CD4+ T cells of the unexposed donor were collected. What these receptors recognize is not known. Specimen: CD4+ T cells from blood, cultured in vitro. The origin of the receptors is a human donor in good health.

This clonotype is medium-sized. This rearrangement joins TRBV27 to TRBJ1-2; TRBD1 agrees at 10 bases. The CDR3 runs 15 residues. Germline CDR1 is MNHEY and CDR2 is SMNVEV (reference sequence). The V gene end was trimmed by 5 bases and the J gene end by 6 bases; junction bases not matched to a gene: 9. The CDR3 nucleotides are TGTGCCAGCAGTACCTTGACAGGGGGCCCGAATGGCTACACCTTC. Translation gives CASSTLTGGPNGYTF.

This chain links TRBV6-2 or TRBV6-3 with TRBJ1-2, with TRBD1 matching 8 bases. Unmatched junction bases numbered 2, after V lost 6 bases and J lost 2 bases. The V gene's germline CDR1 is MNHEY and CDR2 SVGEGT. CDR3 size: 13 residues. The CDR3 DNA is TGTGCCAGCAGGGACAGGGAAAACTATGGCTACACCTTC. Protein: CASRDRENYGYTF.

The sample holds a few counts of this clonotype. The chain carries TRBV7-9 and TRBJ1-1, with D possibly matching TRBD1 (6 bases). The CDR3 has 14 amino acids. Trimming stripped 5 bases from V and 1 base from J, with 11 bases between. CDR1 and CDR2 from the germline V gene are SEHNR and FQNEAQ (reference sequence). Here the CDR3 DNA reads TGTGCCAGCAGCCCACAGGGCGGGAACACTGAAGCTTTCTTT. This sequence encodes CASSPQGGNTEAFF.

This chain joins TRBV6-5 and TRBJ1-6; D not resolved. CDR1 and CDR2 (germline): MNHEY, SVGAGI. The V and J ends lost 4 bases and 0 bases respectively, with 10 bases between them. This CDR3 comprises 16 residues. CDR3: CASSSSSRSYNSPLHF. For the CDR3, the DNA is TGTGCCAGCAGTTCTTCATCTCGCTCCTATAATTCACCCCTCCACTTT.

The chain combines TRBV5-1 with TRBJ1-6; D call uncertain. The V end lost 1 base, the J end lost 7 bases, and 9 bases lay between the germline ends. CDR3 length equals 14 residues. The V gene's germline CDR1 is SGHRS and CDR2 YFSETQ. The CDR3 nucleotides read TGCGCCAGCAGCTTGAGCGGCAGAAATTCACCCCTCCACTTT. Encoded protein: CASSLSGRNSPLHF.

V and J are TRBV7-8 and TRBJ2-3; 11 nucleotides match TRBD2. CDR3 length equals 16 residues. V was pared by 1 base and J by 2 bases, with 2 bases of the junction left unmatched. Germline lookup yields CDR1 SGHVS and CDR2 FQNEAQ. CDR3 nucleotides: TGTGCCAGCAGCTTAGGACTAGCGGGGTCCACAGATACGCAGTATTTT. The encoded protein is CASSLGLAGSTDTQYF.

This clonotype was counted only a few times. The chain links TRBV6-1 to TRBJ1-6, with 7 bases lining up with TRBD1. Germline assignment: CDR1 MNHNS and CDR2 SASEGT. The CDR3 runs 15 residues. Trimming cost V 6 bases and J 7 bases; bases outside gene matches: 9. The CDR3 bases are TGTGCCAGCAGCCCAGGGACAGCCCGCAATTCACCCCTCCACTTT. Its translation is CASSPGTARNSPLHF.

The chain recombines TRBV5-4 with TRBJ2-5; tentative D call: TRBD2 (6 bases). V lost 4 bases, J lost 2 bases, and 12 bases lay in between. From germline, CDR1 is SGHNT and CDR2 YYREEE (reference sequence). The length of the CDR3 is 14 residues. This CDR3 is CASSTVADQETQYF. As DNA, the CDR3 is TGTGCCAGCAGCACCGTAGCGGATCAAGAGACCCAGTACTTC. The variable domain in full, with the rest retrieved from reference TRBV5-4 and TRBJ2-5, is ETGVTQSPTHLIKTRGQQVTLRCSSQSGHNTVSWYQQALGQGPQFIFQYYREEENGRGNFPPRFSGLQFPNYSSELNVNALELDDSALYLCASSTVADQETQYFGPGTRLLVL.

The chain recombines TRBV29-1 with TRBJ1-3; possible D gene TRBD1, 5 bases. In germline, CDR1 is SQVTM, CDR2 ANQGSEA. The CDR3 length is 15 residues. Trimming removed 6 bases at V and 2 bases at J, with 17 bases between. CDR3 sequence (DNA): TGCAGCGTCCGCCCTTCCGGGGGGACTGGAAACACCATATATTTT. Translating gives CSVRPSGGTGNTIYF.

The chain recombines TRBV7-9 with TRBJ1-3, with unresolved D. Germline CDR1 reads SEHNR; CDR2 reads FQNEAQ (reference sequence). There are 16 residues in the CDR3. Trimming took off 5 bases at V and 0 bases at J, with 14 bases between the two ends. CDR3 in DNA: TGTGCCAGCAGCCCATTTACAGTTATCTCTGGAAACACCATATATTTT. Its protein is CASSPFTVISGNTIYF.

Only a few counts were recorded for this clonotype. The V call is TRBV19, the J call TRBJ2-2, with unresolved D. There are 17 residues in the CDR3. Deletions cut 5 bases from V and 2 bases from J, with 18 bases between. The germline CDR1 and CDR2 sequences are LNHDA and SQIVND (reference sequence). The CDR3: CASSPLGWAVNTGELFF. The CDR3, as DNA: TGTGCCAGTAGTCCTCTTGGATGGGCAGTCAACACCGGGGAGCTGTTTTTT.

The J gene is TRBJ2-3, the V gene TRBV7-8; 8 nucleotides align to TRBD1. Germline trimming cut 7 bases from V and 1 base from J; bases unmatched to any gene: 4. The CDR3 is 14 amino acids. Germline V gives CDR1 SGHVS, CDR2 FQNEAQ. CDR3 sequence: CASIQGAGTDTQYF. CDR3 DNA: TGTGCCAGCATCCAGGGGGCCGGCACAGATACGCAGTATTTT.

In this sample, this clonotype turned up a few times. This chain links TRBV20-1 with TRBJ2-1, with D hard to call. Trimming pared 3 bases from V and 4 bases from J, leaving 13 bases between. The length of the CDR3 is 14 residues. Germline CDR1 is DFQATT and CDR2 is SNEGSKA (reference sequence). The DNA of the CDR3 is TGCAGTGCTAGTGGTGGAGAATTATACAATGAGCAGTTCTTC. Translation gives CSASGGELYNEQFF.

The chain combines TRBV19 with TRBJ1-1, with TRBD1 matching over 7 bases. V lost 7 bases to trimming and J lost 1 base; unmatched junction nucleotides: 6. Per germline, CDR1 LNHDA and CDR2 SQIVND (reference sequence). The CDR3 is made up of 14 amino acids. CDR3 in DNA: TGTGCCAGTAAAGGGGGCAGGGGGAACACTGAAGCTTTCTTT. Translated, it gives CASKGGRGNTEAFF.

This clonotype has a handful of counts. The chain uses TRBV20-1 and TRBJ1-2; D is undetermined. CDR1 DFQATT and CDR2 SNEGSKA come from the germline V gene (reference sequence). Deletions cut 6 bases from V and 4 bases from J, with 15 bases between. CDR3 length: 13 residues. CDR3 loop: CSAPGQAFYGYTF. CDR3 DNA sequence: TGCAGTGCCCCCGGGCAAGCTTTCTATGGCTACACCTTC.

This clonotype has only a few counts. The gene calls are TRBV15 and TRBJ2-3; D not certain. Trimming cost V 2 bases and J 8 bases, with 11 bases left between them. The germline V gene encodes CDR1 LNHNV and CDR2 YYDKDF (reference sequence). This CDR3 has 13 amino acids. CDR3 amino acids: CATSRNPPVTQYF. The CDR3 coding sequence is TGTGCCACCAGCAGAAACCCGCCAGTTACGCAGTATTTT.

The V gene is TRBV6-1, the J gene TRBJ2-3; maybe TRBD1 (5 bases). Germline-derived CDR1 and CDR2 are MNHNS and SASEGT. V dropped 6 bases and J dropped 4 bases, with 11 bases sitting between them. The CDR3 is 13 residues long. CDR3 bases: TGTGCCAGCAGGCAGGGAAACCCAGATACGCAGTATTTT. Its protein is CASRQGNPDTQYF.

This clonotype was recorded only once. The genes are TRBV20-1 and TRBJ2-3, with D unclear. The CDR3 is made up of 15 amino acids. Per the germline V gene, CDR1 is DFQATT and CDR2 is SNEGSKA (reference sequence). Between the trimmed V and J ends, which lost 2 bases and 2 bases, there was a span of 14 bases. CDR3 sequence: CSARPGVGYTDTQYF. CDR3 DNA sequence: TGCAGTGCTAGACCTGGAGTCGGCTACACAGATACGCAGTATTTT.

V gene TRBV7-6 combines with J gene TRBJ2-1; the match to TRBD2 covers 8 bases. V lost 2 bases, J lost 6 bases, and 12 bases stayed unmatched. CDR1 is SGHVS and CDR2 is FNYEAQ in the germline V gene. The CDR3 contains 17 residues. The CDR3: CASSLQSDQRGTNEQFF. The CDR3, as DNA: TGTGCCAGCAGCTTACAATCCGACCAGCGGGGGACCAATGAGCAGTTCTTC.

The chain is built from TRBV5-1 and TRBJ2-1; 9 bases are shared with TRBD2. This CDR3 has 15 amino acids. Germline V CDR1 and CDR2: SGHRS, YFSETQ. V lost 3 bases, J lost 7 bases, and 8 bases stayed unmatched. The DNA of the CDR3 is TGCGCCAGCAGCTCTACCGGGACTAGCCGAAATGAGCAGTTCTTC. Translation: CASSSTGTSRNEQFF. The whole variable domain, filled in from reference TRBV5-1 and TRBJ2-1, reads KAGVTQTPRYLIKTRGQQVTLSCSPISGHRSVSWYQQTPGQGLQFLFEYFSETQRNKGNFPGRFSGRQFSNSRSEMNVSTLELGDSALYLCASSSTGTSRNEQFFGPGTRLTVL.

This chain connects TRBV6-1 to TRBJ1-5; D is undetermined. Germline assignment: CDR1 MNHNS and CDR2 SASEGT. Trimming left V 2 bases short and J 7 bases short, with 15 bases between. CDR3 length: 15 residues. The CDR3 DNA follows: TGTGCCAGCAGTGAAACGGCGGGAACCGGGCAGCCCCAGCATTTT. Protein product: CASSETAGTGQPQHF.

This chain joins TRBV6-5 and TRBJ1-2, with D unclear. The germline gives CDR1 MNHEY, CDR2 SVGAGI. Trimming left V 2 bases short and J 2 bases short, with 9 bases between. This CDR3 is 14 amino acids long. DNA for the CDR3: TGTGCCAGCAGTTACACCTCACCCAACTATGGCTACACCTTC. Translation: CASSYTSPNYGYTF.

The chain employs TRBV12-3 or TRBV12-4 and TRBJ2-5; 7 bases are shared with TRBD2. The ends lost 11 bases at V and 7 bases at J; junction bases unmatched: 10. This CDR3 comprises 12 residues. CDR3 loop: CAVAGTTGTQYF. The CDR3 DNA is TGTGCCGTGGCCGGGACTACAGGGACCCAGTACTTC.

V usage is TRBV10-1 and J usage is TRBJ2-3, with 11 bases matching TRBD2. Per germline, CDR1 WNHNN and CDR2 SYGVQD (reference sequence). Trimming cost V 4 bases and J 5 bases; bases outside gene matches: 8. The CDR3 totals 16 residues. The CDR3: CASSAYSGGAIDTQYF. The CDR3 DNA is TGCGCCAGCAGTGCCTATAGCGGGGGGGCCATAGATACGCAGTATTTT.

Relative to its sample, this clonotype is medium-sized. This CDR3 reads CSVLREMNTEAFF. The CDR3 nucleotides are TGCAGCGTTTTGAGGGAAATGAACACTGAAGCTTTCTTT. This chain uses TRBV29-1 with TRBJ1-1, with D uncertain. Germline V gene lookup returns CDR1 SQVTM and CDR2 ANQGSEA. The CDR3 has 13 residues. The V and J ends lost 5 bases and 0 bases respectively, with 10 bases between them. Full variable domain (missing parts from reference TRBV29-1 and TRBJ1-1): SAVISQKPSRDICQRGTSLTIQCQVDSQVTMMFWYRQQPGQSLTLIATANQGSEATYESGFVIDKFPISRPNLTFSTLTVSNMSPEDSSIYLCSVLREMNTEAFFGQGTRLTVV.

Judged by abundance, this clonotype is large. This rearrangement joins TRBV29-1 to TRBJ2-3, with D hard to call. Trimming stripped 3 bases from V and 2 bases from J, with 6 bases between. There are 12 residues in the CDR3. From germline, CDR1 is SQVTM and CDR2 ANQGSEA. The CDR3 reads CSVEGNTDTQYF. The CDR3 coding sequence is TGCAGCGTTGAGGGCAACACAGATACGCAGTATTTT.